The rows below give T cell receptor beta chains drawn from one sample of a study of OX40 agonist ivuxolimab in advanced cancers. Produced via immunoSEQ multiplex PCR; TCRdb's table is partial and in-frame only. The table records 35,000 to 50,000 clones, about nine tenths of them present only once. The starting material was CD4+ or CD8+ T cells sorted from blood, obtained in a trial of the OX40 agonist ivuxolimab. These receptors all stem from an adult with an advanced solid tumor such as melanoma, head and neck, liver or kidney cancer. Both conserved end residues are trimmed from each CDR3. The order of the fields is CDR3 length, V gene, J gene, CDR3 protein.

len: 13; v_gene: TRBV7-9; j_gene: TRBJ2-2; CDR3aa: ASSTPTGSDRELF
len: 12; v_gene: TRBV28; j_gene: TRBJ1-1; CDR3aa: ASSTGTGRAEAF
len: 12; v_gene: TRBV5-1; j_gene: TRBJ2-7; CDR3aa: ASTMTSGINEQY
len: 12; v_gene: TRBV19; j_gene: TRBJ1-4; CDR3aa: ASALTEANEKLF
len: 10; v_gene: TRBV6-5; j_gene: TRBJ2-2; CDR3aa: ASSRQGRELF
len: 12; v_gene: TRBV27; j_gene: TRBJ1-1; CDR3aa: ASSYRAGNTEAF
len: 13; v_gene: TRBV29-1; j_gene: TRBJ2-3; CDR3aa: SVEGTADRADTQY
len: 11; v_gene: TRBV7-2; j_gene: TRBJ2-1; CDR3aa: ASRGGTYNEQF
len: 12; v_gene: TRBV9; j_gene: TRBJ2-1; CDR3aa: ASGLAGEYNEQF
len: 10; v_gene: TRBV9; j_gene: TRBJ2-3; CDR3aa: ASSVGPDTQY
len: 11; v_gene: TRBV4-3; j_gene: TRBJ2-1; CDR3aa: ASRIQGRYEQF
len: 12; v_gene: TRBV6-6; j_gene: TRBJ1-1; CDR3aa: ASTREGGVTEAF
len: 13; v_gene: TRBV5-1; j_gene: TRBJ2-5; CDR3aa: ASSFRPRGLETQY
len: 13; v_gene: TRBV5-1; j_gene: TRBJ2-5; CDR3aa: ASSFLGQGQETQY
len: 14; v_gene: TRBV5-4; j_gene: TRBJ2-1; CDR3aa: ASSSGRGAPFGEQF
len: 9; v_gene: TRBV7-9; j_gene: TRBJ1-1; CDR3aa: ASSTGGEAF
len: 15; v_gene: TRBV5-1; j_gene: TRBJ2-3; CDR3aa: ASSLGVGSTSTDTQY
len: 12; v_gene: TRBV6-1; j_gene: TRBJ2-7; CDR3aa: ASSLRNPIYEQY
len: 12; v_gene: TRBV19; j_gene: TRBJ2-7; CDR3aa: ASSISLGLGEQY
len: 12; v_gene: TRBV28; j_gene: TRBJ2-5; CDR3aa: ASHESSYQETQY
len: 9; v_gene: TRBV27; j_gene: TRBJ2-1; CDR3aa: ASSFYNEQF
len: 13; v_gene: TRBV18; j_gene: TRBJ2-7; CDR3aa: ASSPPAGPSREQY
len: 13; v_gene: TRBV6-1; j_gene: TRBJ2-2; CDR3aa: ASREEGAHNGELF
len: 11; v_gene: TRBV18; j_gene: TRBJ1-5; CDR3aa: ASSSDRDQPQH
len: 14; v_gene: TRBV7-3; j_gene: TRBJ2-2; CDR3aa: ASSLFGQANTGELF
len: 11; v_gene: TRBV10-3; j_gene: TRBJ1-2; CDR3aa: AISEDRDYGYT
len: 13; v_gene: TRBV5-1; j_gene: TRBJ1-1; CDR3aa: ASSASVGVAAEAF
len: 10; v_gene: TRBV29-1; j_gene: TRBJ2-7; CDR3aa: SVGPPGDEQY
len: 13; v_gene: TRBV5-5; j_gene: TRBJ1-2; CDR3aa: ASSPTGQTNYGYT
len: 11; v_gene: TRBV6-5; j_gene: TRBJ1-2; CDR3aa: ASKGRGRYGYT
len: 11; v_gene: TRBV28; j_gene: TRBJ1-5; CDR3aa: ASRLTRVQPQH
len: 12; v_gene: TRBV5-8; j_gene: TRBJ1-3; CDR3aa: ASSLVRSGNTIY
len: 11; v_gene: TRBV18; j_gene: TRBJ2-5; CDR3aa: ASSQDRQETQY
len: 9; v_gene: TRBV2; j_gene: TRBJ1-1; CDR3aa: ASSVGYEAF
len: 13; v_gene: TRBV6-5; j_gene: TRBJ2-3; CDR3aa: ASRYRIQGEYTQY
len: 12; v_gene: TRBV28; j_gene: TRBJ2-5; CDR3aa: ASSLSGNEETQY
len: 13; v_gene: TRBV7-8; j_gene: TRBJ2-3; CDR3aa: ASSNTAGGSDTQY